This T cell receptor (beta chain) was retrieved from a study of Tregs in tolerant kidney transplant recipients. Germline lookup yields CDR1 SGHTA and CDR2 FQGTGA. The CDR3 consists of 15 residues. V lost 3 bases and J lost 0, with 9 bases in between. Measured with immunoSEQ multiplex PCR; TCRdb has only the in-frame clones, and not every one. The sample gives roughly 80,000 clones, 95% to 98% of which show up once; 0.56% is in the top ten. This chain links TRBV7-3 with TRBJ1-5; no firm D call. The sample in question was CD4+ T cells from blood, obtained before the transplant. This receptor was taken from a human donor who received a combined kidney and bone marrow transplant. This chain's CDR3 is CASSFTQDSNQPQHF. In DNA, the CDR3 is TGTGCCAGCAGCTTCACTCAGGATAGCAATCAGCCCCAGCATTTT.